This T cell receptor (beta chain) was profiled in a study of blood T cell repertoires in COVID-19. Study-level information: From T cells, B-cell-depleted T cells, or PBMCs came the material, which was cDNA or gDNA.

In germline, CDR1 is MNHEY, CDR2 SVGAGI. The CDR3 covers 16 residues. V gave up 2 bases and J gave up 4 bases; unmatched junction bases: 7. Authors' analysis steps: Estimation of nucleated cell counts relied on the amplification of reference gene primers. This table comes from immunoSEQ multiplex PCR, and its TCRdb copy is limited to in-frame clones, with some not included. That table furnishes V, J and clone size, whereas the DNA furnished D and trimming. The sample contains about 160,000 clones, approximately 82% of which appear only once. The sequence was obtained from a woman of 80 years or more with active or convalescent COVID-19. This rearrangement joins TRBV6-5 to TRBJ1-1; 10 bases agree with TRBD1. Sequencing was done on a sample of peripheral blood. The CDR3 DNA sequence: TGTGCCAGCAGTTACCGGGACAGGGGCGTAGGCACTGAAGCTTTCTTT. It specifies CASSYRDRGVGTEAFF.